What follows are 11 T cell receptor beta chains derived from one specimen sequenced in a study of T cell clones after liver transplantation. Generated by immunoSEQ multiplex PCR, the TCRdb table keeps only in-frame clones and is missing some. The sample yields around 110,000 clones, roughly nine tenths seen once. Sequenced material: CD4+ T cells from blood, taken 12 months after liver transplant. The receptors stem from a human patient who received a liver transplant. Some T cells may have come from the graft donor.

The rearrangement links TRBV7-9 to TRBJ1-3; 9 positions agree with TRBD1. Germline CDR1 reads SEHNR; CDR2 reads FQNEAQ (reference sequence). Germline trimming cut 5 bases from V and 1 base from J; bases unmatched to any gene: 6. The CDR3 is 16 residues long. The CDR3 coding sequence is TGTGCCAGCAGCCCAGGACAGGGGAGATCTGGAAACACCATATATTTT. It specifies CASSPGQGRSGNTIYF.

J is TRBJ1-5 and V is TRBV7-8, with D perhaps TRBD1 (6 bases). The CDR3 length is 14 residues. Trimming pared 8 bases from V and 1 base from J, leaving 12 bases between. Germline CDR1 and CDR2: SGHVS and FQNEAQ. In nucleotides, the CDR3 is TGTGCCAGCGGGGGCCCAGGGAGCAATCAGCCCCAGCATTTT. Protein product: CASGGPGSNQPQHF.

In nucleotides, the CDR3 is TGTGCCAGCAGCGTAGGATTACTAGCGGGAGGCACAGATACGCAGTATTTT. Translation gives CASSVGLLAGGTDTQYF. The rearrangement links TRBV9 to TRBJ2-3, with 11 bases lining up with TRBD2. With 0 bases clipped from V and 1 base from J, the junction kept 4 bases outside the gene matches. Germline assignment: CDR1 SGDLS and CDR2 YYNGEE. CDR3 length: 17 amino acids.

The chain joins TRBV2 to TRBJ2-7; no firm D call. Trimming took 4 bases from V and 2 from J, leaving 6 bases between them. The CDR3 runs to 12 residues. Germline CDR1 reads SNHLY; CDR2 reads FYNNEI. In DNA form, the CDR3 reads TGTGCCAGCAGTGTGGCAGCCTACGAGCAGTACTTC. Translating it yields CASSVAAYEQYF.

The V gene is TRBV11-2, the J gene TRBJ2-2, with D possibly being TRBD2 (7 bases). In germline, CDR1 is SGHAT, CDR2 FQNNGV. Trimming took 5 bases from V and 5 from J, leaving 21 bases between them. The CDR3 extends over 17 amino acids. DNA for the CDR3: TGTGCCAGCAGCCCCCAGGACGGGGGGCAGGGTACCGGGGAGCTGTTTTTT. Amino acid sequence: CASSPQDGGQGTGELFF.

The chain is built from TRBV6-1 and TRBJ2-7; 8 positions agree with TRBD2. V shed 2 bases, J shed 3 bases, and the junction held 6 bases outside the gene matches. The CDR3 consists of 15 residues. Germline V CDR1 and CDR2: MNHNS, SASEGT. The CDR3 region has the DNA TGTGCCAGCAGTGAATCGTGGACTAGCTACTACGAGCAGTACTTC. This codes for CASSESWTSYYEQYF.

The rearrangement links TRBV4-1 to TRBJ1-1; D unclear. This CDR3 has 16 residues. V lost 2 bases and J 1 base, leaving 14 bases between the germline ends. Germline CDR1 is MGHRA and CDR2 is YSYEKL. This CDR3 reads CASSQPSGRANTEAFF. The CDR3 nucleotides read TGCGCCAGCAGCCAACCCAGCGGACGAGCGAACACTGAAGCTTTCTTT.

Notes on this clone: The junction and the germline gene differ at one end; a read error may be behind it. The chain is built from TRBV6-1 and TRBJ2-7, with D perhaps matching TRBD2 (5 bases). CDR3 length: 14 amino acids. Germline CDR1 reads MNHNS; CDR2 reads SASEGT. CDR3 nucleotides: TGTGCCAGCAGCGAAGCTAAAGGGAGATACGAGCAGTACTTC. Translation: CASSEAKGRYEQYF.

The chain employs TRBV2 and TRBJ1-5, with a tentative D call TRBD1 (6 bases). The CDR3 has 13 amino acids. Trimming took off 6 bases at V and 4 bases at J, with 10 bases between the two ends. Per the germline V gene, CDR1 is SNHLY and CDR2 is FYNNEI. The CDR3 loop is CASSQGPNQPQHF. For the CDR3, the DNA is TGTGCCAGCAGCCAGGGGCCGAATCAGCCCCAGCATTTT.

The rearrangement uses TRBV28 and TRBJ2-5; TRBD1 aligns across 9 bases. J gave up 4 bases and V 5 bases, and 20 bases lay outside the gene matches. The germline gives CDR1 MDHEN, CDR2 SYDVKM. This CDR3 has 19 residues. The CDR3 reads CASSPIRPGQGIYLETQYF. Here the CDR3 DNA reads TGTGCCAGCAGTCCTATTAGACCGGGACAGGGTATCTATTTAGAGACCCAGTACTTC.

The J gene is TRBJ2-1, the V gene TRBV11-3; 8 bases fit TRBD2. The V segment lost 6 bases and the J segment 10 bases; nucleotides outside the gene matches: 14. Germline V gene data show CDR1 as SGHNT and CDR2 as YENEEA. The CDR3 spans 15 residues. CDR3 nucleotides: TGTGCCAGCAGTTCAAGCGGGAGTGGTCTTCGGGAGCAGTTCTTC. Translated, it gives CASSSSGSGLREQFF.